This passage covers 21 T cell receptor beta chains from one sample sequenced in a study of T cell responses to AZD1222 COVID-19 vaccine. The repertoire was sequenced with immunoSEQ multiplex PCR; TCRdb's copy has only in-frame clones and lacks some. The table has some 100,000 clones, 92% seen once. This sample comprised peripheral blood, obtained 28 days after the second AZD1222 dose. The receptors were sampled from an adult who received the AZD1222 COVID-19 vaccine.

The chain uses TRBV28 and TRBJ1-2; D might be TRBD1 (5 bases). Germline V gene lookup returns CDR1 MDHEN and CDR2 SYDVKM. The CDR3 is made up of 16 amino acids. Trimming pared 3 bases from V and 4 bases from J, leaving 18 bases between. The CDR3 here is CASSFTPGRGSYGYTF. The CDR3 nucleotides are TGTGCCAGCAGTTTCACACCGGGACGTGGGTCCTATGGCTACACCTTC.

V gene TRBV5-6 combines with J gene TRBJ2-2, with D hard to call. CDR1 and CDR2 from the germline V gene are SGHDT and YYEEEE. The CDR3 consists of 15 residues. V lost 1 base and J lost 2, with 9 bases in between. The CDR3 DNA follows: TGTGCCAGCAGCTTGTTGGAGAGAAACACCGGGGAGCTGTTTTTT. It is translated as CASSLLERNTGELFF.

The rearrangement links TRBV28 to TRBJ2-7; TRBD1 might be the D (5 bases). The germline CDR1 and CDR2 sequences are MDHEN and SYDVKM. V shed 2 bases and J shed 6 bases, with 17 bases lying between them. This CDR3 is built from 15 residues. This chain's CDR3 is CASSLISRAISEQYF. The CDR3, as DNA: TGTGCCAGCAGTTTAATTAGCAGGGCGATCAGCGAGCAGTACTTC. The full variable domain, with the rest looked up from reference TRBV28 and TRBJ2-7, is DVKVTQSSRYLVKRTGEKVFLECVQDMDHENMFWYRQDPGLGLRLIYFSYDVKMKEKGDIPEGYSVSREKKERFSLILESASTNQTSMYLCASSLISRAISEQYFGPGTRLTVT.

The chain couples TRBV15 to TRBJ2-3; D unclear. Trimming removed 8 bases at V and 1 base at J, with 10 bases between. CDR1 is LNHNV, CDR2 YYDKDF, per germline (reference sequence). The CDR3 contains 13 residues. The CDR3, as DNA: TGTGCCACCGAGAGTCAGGGCACAGATACGCAGTATTTT. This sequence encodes CATESQGTDTQYF.

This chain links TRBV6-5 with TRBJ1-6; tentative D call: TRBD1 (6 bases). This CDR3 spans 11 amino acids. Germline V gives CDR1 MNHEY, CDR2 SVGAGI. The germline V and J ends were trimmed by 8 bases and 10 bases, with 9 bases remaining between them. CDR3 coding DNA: TGTGCCAGCGGACAGCCCTCACCCCTCCACTTT. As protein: CASGQPSPLHF.

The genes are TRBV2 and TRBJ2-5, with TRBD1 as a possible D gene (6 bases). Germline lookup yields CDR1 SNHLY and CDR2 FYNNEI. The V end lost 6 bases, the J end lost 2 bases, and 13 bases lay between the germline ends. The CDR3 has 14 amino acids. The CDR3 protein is CASRLDRTQETQYF. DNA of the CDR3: TGTGCCAGCAGGCTTGACAGGACTCAAGAGACCCAGTACTTC.

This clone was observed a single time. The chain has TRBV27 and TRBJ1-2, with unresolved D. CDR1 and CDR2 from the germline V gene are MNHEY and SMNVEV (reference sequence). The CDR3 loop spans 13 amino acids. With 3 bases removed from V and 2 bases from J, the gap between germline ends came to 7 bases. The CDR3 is CASSLRSNYGYTF. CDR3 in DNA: TGTGCCAGCAGTTTGCGGAGCAACTATGGCTACACCTTC.

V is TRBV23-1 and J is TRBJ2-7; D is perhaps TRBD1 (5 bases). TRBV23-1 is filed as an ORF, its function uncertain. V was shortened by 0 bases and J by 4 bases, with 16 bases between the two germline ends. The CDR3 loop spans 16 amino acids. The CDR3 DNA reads TGCGCCAGCAGTCAATCAGGGTGCAGGGCTGGTTACGAGCAGTACTTC. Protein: CASSQSGCRAGYEQYF.

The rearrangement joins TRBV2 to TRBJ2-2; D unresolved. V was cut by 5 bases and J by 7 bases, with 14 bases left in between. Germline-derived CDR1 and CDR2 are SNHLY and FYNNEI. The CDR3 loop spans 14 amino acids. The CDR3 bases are TGTGCCAGCAGTCCCTACCCGGGCGGCGGGGAGCTGTTTTTT. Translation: CASSPYPGGGELFF.

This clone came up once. Written as DNA, the CDR3 is TGTGCCAGCTCAAGGGGGACATCTTACAATGAGCAGTTCTTC. It specifies CASSRGTSYNEQFF. V and J are TRBV18 and TRBJ2-1; perhaps TRBD1 as D (6 bases). The CDR3 is 14 amino acids. Trimming cost V 5 bases and J 4 bases, with 12 bases left between them. Germline CDR1 reads KGHSH; CDR2 reads LQKENI. Based on the CDR3 plus reference TRBV18 and TRBJ2-1, the full variable domain is NAGVMQNPRHLVRRRGQEARLRCSPMKGHSHVYWYRQLPEEGLKFMVYLQKENIIDESGMPKERFSAEFPKEGPSILRIQQVVRGDSAAYFCASSRGTSYNEQFFGPGTRLTVL.

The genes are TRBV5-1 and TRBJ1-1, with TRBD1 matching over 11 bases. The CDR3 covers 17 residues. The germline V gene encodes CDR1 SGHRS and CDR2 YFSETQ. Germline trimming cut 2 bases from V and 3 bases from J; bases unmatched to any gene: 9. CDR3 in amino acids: CASSLDGTGGLDTEAFF. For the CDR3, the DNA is TGCGCCAGCAGCTTAGATGGGACAGGGGGATTGGACACTGAAGCTTTCTTT.

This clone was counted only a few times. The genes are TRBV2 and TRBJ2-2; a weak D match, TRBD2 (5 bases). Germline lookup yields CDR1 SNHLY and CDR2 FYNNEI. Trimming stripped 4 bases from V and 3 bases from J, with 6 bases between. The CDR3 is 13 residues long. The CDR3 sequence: CASSVEDTGELFF. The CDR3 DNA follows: TGTGCCAGCAGTGTGGAGGACACCGGGGAGCTGTTTTTT.

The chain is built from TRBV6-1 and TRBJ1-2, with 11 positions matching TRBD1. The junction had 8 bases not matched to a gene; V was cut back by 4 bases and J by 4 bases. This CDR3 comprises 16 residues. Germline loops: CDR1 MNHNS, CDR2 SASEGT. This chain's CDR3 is CASSGIGQGATYGYTF. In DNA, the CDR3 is TGTGCCAGCAGTGGAATTGGACAGGGGGCTACCTATGGCTACACCTTC.

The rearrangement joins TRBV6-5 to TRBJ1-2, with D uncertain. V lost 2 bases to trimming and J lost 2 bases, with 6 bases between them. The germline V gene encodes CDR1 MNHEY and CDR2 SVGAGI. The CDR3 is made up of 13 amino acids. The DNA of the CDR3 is TGTGCCAGCAGTTACGGACTAAACTATGGCTACACCTTC. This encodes CASSYGLNYGYTF.

The CDR3: CASSLTGGSFETQYF. DNA of the CDR3: TGTGCCAGCAGCTTGACAGGGGGAAGTTTTGAGACCCAGTACTTC. The chain combines TRBV11-3 with TRBJ2-5, with 9 bases that match TRBD1. CDR3 length: 15 residues. The germline gives CDR1 SGHNT, CDR2 YENEEA. V was clipped by 3 bases and J by 5 bases; unmatched bases: 7.

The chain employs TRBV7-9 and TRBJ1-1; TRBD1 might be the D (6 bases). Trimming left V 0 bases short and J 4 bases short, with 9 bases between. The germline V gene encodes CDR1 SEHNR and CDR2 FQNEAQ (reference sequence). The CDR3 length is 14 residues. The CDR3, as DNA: TGTGCCAGCAGCTTAGCCCTGGACAGCACTGAAGCTTTCTTT. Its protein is CASSLALDSTEAFF.

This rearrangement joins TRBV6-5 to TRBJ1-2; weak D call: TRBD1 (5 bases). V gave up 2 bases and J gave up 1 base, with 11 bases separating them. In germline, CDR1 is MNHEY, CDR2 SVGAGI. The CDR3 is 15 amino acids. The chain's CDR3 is CASSYGGRGNYGYTF. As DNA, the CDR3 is TGTGCCAGCAGTTACGGGGGGAGGGGTAACTATGGCTACACCTTC.

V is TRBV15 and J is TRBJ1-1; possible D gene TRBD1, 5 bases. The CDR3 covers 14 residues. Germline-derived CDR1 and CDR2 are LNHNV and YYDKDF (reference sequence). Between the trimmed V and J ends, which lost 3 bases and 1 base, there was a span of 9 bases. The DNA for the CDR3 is TGTGCCACCAGCAGGGGACGGCAGAACACTGAAGCTTTCTTT. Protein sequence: CATSRGRQNTEAFF. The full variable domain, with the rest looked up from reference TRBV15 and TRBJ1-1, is DAMVIQNPRYQVTQFGKPVTLSCSQTLNHNVMYWYQQKSSQAPKLLFHYYDKDFNNEADTPDNFQSRRPNTSFCFLDIRSPGLGDTAMYLCATSRGRQNTEAFFGQGTRLTVV.

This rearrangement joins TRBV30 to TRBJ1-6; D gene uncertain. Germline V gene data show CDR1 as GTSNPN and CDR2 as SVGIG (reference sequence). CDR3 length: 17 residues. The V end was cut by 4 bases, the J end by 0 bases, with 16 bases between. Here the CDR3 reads CAWNSGRGSSYNSPLHF. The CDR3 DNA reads TGTGCCTGGAATTCTGGACGCGGGAGCTCCTATAATTCACCCCTCCACTTT.

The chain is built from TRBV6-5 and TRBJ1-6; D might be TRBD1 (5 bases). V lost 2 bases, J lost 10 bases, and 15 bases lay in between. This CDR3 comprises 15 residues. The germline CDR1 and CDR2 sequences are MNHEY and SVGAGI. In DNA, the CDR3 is TGTGCCAGCAGTTACGTTCGTCGGGGGGGATCACCCCTCCACTTT. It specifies CASSYVRRGGSPLHF.

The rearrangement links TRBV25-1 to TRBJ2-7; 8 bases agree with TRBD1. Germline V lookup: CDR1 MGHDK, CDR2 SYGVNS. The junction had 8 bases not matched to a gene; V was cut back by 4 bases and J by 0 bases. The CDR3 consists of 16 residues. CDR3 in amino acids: CASSGPTGVPSYEQYF. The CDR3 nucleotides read TGTGCCAGCAGTGGGCCGACAGGGGTCCCCTCCTACGAGCAGTACTTC.